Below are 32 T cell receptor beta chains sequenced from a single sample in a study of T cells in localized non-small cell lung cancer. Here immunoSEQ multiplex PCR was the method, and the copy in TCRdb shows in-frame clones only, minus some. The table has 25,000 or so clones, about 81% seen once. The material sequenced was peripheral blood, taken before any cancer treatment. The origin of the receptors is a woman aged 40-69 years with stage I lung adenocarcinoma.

Here the CDR3 reads CASTSGTSGNTIYF. CDR3 bases: TGTGCCAGCACTTCAGGGACCTCTGGAAACACCATATATTTT. The genes are TRBV6-1 and TRBJ1-3; a weak D match, TRBD1 (5 bases). The CDR3 covers 14 residues. The germline gives CDR1 MNHNS, CDR2 SASEGT. Trimming removed 7 bases at V and 0 bases at J, with 10 bases between.

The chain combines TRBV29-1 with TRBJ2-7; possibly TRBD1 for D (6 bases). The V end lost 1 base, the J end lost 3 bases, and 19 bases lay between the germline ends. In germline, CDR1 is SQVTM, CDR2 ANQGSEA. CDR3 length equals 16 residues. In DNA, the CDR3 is TGCAGCGTTGAAGGAGATTTACAGGGCGTAGGCTACGAGCAGTACTTC. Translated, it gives CSVEGDLQGVGYEQYF.

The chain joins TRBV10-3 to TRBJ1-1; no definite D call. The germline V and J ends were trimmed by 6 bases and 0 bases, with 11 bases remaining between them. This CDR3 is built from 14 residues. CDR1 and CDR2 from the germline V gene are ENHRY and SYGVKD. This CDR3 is CAIRQLYMNTEAFF. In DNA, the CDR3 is TGTGCCATCAGGCAGCTATACATGAACACTGAAGCTTTCTTT.

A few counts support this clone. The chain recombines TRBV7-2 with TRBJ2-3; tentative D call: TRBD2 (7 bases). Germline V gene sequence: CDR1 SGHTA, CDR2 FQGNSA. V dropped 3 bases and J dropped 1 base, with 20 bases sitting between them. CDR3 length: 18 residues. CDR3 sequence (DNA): TGTGCCAGCAGCTTGAGTCTCCCGGGGGGCCGGGGCACAGATACGCAGTATTTT. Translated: CASSLSLPGGRGTDTQYF.

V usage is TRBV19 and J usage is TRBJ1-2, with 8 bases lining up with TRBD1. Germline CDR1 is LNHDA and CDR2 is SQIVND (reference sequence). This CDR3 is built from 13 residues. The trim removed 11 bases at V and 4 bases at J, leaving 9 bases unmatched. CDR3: CAGGAGGPYGYTF. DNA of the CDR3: TGTGCCGGAGGGGCAGGGGGCCCCTATGGCTACACCTTC.

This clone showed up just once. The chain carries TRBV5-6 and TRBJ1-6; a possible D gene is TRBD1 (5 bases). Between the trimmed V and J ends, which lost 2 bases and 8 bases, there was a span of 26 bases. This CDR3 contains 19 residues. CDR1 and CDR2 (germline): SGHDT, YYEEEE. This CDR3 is CASSFWSGHDLLADSPLHF. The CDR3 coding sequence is TGTGCCAGCAGCTTTTGGTCCGGACATGATCTTTTGGCGGATTCACCCCTCCACTTT.

The CDR3 sequence: CASSSGGSYEQYF. CDR3 nucleotides: TGTGCCAGCAGCTCCGGGGGCTCCTACGAGCAGTACTTC. The chain employs TRBV11-3 and TRBJ2-7, with D maybe TRBD2 (6 bases). The ends were cut back, 4 bases at V and 0 bases at J, with 7 bases in the middle. Per germline, CDR1 SGHNT and CDR2 YENEEA. The CDR3 contains 13 residues. Together with reference TRBV11-3 and TRBJ2-7, the CDR3 gives the full variable domain: EAGVVQSPRYKIIEKKQPVAFWCNPISGHNTLYWYLQNLGQGPELLIRYENEEAVDDSQLPKDRFSAERLKGVDSTLKIQPAELGDSAVYLCASSSGGSYEQYFGPGTRLTVT.

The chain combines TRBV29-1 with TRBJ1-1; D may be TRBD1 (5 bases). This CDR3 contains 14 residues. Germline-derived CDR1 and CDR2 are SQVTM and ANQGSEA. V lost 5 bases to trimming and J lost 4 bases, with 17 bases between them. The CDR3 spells CSVQGQGWGTEAFF. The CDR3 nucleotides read TGCAGCGTTCAGGGCCAGGGATGGGGCACTGAAGCTTTCTTT.

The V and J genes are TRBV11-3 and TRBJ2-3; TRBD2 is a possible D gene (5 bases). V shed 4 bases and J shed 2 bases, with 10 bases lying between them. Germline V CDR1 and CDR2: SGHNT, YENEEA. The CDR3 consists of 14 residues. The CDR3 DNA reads TGTGCCAGCAGCTCGAGGGAGTCCACAGATACGCAGTATTTT. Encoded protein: CASSSRESTDTQYF. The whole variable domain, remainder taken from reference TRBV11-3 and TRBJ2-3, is EAGVVQSPRYKIIEKKQPVAFWCNPISGHNTLYWYLQNLGQGPELLIRYENEEAVDDSQLPKDRFSAERLKGVDSTLKIQPAELGDSAVYLCASSSRESTDTQYFGPGTRLTVL.

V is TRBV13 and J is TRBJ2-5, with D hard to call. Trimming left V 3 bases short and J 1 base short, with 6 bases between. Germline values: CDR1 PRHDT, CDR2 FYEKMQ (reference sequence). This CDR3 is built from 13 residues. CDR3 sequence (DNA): TGTGCCAGCAGCTTTCGCGTCCAAGAGACCCAGTACTTC. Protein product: CASSFRVQETQYF.

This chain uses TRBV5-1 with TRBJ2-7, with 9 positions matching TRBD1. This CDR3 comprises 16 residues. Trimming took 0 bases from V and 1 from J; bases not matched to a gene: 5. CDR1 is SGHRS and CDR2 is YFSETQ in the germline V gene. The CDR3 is CASSLAPGTGSYEQYF. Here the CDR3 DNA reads TGCGCCAGCAGCTTGGCCCCCGGGACAGGGTCCTACGAGCAGTACTTC. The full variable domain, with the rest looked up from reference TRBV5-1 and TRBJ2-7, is KAGVTQTPRYLIKTRGQQVTLSCSPISGHRSVSWYQQTPGQGLQFLFEYFSETQRNKGNFPGRFSGRQFSNSRSEMNVSTLELGDSALYLCASSLAPGTGSYEQYFGPGTRLTVT.

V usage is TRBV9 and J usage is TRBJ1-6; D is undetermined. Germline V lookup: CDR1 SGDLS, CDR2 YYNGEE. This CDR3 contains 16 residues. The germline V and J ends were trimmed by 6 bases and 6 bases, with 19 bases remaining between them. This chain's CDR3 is CASTPSAATSNSPLHF. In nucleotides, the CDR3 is TGTGCCAGCACCCCCTCCGCGGCAACAAGTAATTCACCCCTCCACTTT.

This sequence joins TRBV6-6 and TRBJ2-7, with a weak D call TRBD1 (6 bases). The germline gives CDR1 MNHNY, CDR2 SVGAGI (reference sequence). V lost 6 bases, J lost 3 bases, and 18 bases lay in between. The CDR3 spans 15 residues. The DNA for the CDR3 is TGTGCCAGCAGCCAGAAATTAGGGACATTCTACGAGCAGTACTTC. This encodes CASSQKLGTFYEQYF.

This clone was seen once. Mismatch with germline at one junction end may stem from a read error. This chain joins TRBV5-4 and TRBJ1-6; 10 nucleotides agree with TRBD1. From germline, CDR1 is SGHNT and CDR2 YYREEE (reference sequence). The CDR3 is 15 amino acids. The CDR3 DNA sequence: TGTGCCAGCAGCTCGGACAGGGGGTATAGTTCACCCCTCCACTTT. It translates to CASSSDRGYSSPLHF.

The CDR3 nucleotides read TGCAGCGCTGGGGGGCGGGGTATCACAGATACGCAGTATTTT. This gives the protein CSAGGRGITDTQYF. The chain couples TRBV29-1 to TRBJ2-3; either TRBD1 or TRBD2 may supply D (6 bases each). Germline-derived CDR1 and CDR2 are SQVTM and ANQGSEA. Trimming left V 7 bases short and J 2 bases short, with 16 bases between. The CDR3 runs to 14 residues.

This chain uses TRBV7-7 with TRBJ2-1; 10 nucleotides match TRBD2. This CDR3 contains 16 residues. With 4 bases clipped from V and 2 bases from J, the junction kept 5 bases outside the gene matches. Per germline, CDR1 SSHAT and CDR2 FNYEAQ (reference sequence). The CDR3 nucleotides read TGTGCCAGCAGCTCCGCTAGCGGGGGAGCCTACAATGAGCAGTTCTTC. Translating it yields CASSSASGGAYNEQFF.

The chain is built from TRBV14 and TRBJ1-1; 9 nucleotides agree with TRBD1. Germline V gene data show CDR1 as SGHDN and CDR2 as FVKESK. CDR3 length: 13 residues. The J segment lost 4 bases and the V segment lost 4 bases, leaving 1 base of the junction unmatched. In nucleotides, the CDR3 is TGTGCCAGCAGCCTGACAGGGGGCACTGAAGCTTTCTTT. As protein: CASSLTGGTEAFF.

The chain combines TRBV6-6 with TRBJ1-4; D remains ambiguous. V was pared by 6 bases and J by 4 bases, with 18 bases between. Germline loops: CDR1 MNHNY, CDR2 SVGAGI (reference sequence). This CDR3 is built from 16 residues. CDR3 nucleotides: TGTGCCAGCAGGCACCGAGATGGTGGTCATAATGAAAAACTGTTTTTT. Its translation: CASRHRDGGHNEKLFF.

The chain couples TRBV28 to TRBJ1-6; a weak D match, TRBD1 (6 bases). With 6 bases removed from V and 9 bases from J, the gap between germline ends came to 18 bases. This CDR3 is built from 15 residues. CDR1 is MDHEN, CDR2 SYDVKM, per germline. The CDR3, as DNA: TGTGCCAGCAGCCATCGGGGGCACCTTTCTTCACCCCTCCACTTT. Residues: CASSHRGHLSSPLHF.

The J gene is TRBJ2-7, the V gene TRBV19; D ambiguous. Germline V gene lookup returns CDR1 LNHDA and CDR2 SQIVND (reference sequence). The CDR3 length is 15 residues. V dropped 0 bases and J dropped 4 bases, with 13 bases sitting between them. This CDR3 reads CASSIDLPGRYEQYF. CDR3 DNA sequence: TGTGCCAGTAGTATAGATCTGCCAGGAAGATACGAGCAGTACTTC.

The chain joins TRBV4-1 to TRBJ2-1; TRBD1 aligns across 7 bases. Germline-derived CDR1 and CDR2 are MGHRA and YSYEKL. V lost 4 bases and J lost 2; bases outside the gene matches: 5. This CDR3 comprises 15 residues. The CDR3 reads CASSLRQGPYNEQFF. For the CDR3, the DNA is TGCGCCAGCAGCCTCCGACAGGGACCCTACAATGAGCAGTTCTTC.

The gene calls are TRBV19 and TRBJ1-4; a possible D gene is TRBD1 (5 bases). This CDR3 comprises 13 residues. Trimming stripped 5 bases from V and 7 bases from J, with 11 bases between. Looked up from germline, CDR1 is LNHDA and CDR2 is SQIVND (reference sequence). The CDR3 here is CASSESGTEKLFF. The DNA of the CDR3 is TGTGCCAGTAGTGAGTCAGGGACTGAAAAACTGTTTTTT.

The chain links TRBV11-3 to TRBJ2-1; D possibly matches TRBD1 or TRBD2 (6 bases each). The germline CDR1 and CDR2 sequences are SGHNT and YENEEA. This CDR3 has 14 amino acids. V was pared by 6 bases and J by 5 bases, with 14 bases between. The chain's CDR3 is CASRGGAVDNEQFF. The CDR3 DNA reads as TGTGCCAGCAGGGGGGGCGCGGTGGACAATGAGCAGTTCTTC.

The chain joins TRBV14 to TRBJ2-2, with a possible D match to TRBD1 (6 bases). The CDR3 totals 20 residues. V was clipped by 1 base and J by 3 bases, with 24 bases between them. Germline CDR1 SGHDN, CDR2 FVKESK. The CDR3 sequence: CASSQGLWSAGVRDTGELFF. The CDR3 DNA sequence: TGTGCCAGCAGCCAAGGTCTGTGGTCCGCAGGGGTTCGGGACACCGGGGAGCTGTTTTTT.

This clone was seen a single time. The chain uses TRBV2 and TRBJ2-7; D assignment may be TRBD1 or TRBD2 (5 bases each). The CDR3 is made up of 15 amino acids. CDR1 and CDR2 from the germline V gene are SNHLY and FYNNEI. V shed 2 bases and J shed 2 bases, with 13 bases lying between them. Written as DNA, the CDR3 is TGTGCCAGCAGTGAAATGGGGACCGTCACCTACGAGCAGTACTTC. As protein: CASSEMGTVTYEQYF.

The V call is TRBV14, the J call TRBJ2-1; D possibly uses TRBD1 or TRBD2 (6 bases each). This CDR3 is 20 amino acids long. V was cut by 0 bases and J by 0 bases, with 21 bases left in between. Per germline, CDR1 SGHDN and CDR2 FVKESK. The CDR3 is CASSQDLGGRWKSSYNEQFF. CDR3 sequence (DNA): TGTGCCAGCAGCCAAGATCTTGGGGGGCGCTGGAAAAGCTCCTACAATGAGCAGTTCTTC.

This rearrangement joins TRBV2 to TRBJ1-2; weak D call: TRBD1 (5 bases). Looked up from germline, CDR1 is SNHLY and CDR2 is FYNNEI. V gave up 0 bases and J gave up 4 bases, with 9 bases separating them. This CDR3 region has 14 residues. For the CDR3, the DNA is TGTGCCAGCAGTGAAGCGAGGCAGGGCTATGGCTACACCTTC. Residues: CASSEARQGYGYTF. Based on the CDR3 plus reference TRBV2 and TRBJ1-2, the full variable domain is EPEVTQTPSHQVTQMGQEVILRCVPISNHLYFYWYRQILGQKVEFLVSFYNNEISEKSEIFDDQFSVERPDGSNFTLKIRSTKLEDSAMYFCASSEARQGYGYTFGSGTRLTVV.

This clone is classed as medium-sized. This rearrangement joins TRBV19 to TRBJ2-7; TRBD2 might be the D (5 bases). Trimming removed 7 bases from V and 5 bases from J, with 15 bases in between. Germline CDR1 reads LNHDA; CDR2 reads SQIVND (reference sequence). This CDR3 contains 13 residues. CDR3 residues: CASMDRLGDEQYF. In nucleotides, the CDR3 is TGTGCCAGTATGGACCGGCTCGGGGACGAGCAGTACTTC.

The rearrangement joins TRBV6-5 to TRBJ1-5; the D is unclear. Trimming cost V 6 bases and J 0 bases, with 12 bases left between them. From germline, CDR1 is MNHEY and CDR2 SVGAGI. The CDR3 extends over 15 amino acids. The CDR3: CASSPRPYSNQPQHF. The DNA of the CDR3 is TGTGCCAGCAGCCCTCGGCCGTATAGCAATCAGCCCCAGCATTTT.

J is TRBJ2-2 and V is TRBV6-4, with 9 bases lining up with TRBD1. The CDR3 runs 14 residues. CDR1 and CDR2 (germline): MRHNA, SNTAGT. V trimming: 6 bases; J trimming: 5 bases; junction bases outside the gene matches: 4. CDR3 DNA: TGTGCCAGCAGGATGGACAGGGGAACCGGGGAGCTGTTTTTT. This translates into CASRMDRGTGELFF.

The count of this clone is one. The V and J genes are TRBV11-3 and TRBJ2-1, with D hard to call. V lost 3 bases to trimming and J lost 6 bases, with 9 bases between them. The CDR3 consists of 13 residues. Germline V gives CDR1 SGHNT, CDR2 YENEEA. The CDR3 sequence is CASSFGEGNEQFF. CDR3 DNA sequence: TGTGCCAGCAGCTTTGGGGAAGGCAATGAGCAGTTCTTC.

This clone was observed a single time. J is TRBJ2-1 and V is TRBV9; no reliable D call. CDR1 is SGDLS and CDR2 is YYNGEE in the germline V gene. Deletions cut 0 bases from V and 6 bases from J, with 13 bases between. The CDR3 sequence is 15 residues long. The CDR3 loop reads CASSVAAVGFNEQFF. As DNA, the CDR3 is TGTGCCAGCAGCGTAGCAGCTGTTGGCTTCAATGAGCAGTTCTTC.